The rows below give T cell receptor beta chains drawn from one sample of a study of blood T cell repertoires in COVID-19. The protocol was immunoSEQ multiplex PCR, while the TCRdb copy is restricted to in-frame clones and leaves out a portion. The table lists about 80,000 clones, less than 90% of them singletons. The sequenced sample consisted of peripheral blood. All receptors derive from a man in his sixties with active or convalescent COVID-19. The CDR3 runs from the conserved cysteine through the conserved F or W. Each record gives: J gene, clone size, D gene, V gene, CDR3 DNA, CDR3 protein. The D gene is left open where the match is weak. Size tells how often a clone was seen (once, few, many) or the class of an expanded clone, and some rows leave it out.

TRBJ1-5 NA TRBD1 TRBV19 TGTGCCAGTAGGGCACCGGGACAGGGAAGGACCCAGCATTTT CASRAPGQGRTQHF
TRBJ2-7 NA NA TRBV18 TGTGCCAGCTCACCAGCGGGACAGAACTACGAGCAGTACTTC CASSPAGQNYEQYF
TRBJ2-3 NA TRBD2 TRBV11-2 TGTGCCAGCAGCTCAGCTAGCGGGGGGTTCACAGATACGCAGTATTTT CASSSASGGFTDTQYF
TRBJ1-2 NA TRBD1 TRBV7-2 TGTGCCAGCAGAACAGGGGGGGGACCCTATGGCTACACCTTC CASRTGGGPYGYTF
TRBJ1-3 NA NA TRBV6-1 TGTGCCAGCAGTGAAGCTACAGTAGGGGTCAACACCATATATTTT CASSEATVGVNTIYF
TRBJ1-2 NA TRBD1 TRBV7-2 TGTGCCAGCAGCGAGGGACAGCATGGCTACACCTTC CASSEGQHGYTF
TRBJ1-1 NA TRBD1 TRBV7-6 TGTGCCAGCAGCAAAAGACCGGGACAGGGGGTAGGAGACACTGAAGCTTTCTTT CASSKRPGQGVGDTEAFF
TRBJ2-6 NA NA TRBV7-8 TGTGCCAGCAGCAAAGCTCGACAGTCCCAGTCGGGGGCCAACGTCCTGACTTTC CASSKARQSQSGANVLTF
TRBJ2-5 NA TRBD2 TRBV4-2 TGTGCCAGCAGCCAAGATCGGGGAGCGGGGCCGGGAGAGACCCAGTACTTC CASSQDRGAGPGETQYF
TRBJ2-1 few TRBD2 TRBV24-1 TGTGCCACCAGTGATACTAGCGGAAGGGATGAGCAGTTCTTC CATSDTSGRDEQFF
TRBJ1-1 NA NA TRBV9 TGTGCCAGCAGCGCCGGAAGGGGCGACACTGAAGCTTTCTTT CASSAGRGDTEAFF
TRBJ1-2 NA NA TRBV5-1 TGCGCCAGCAGTTTCCCTGGGGGGGCGAACTATGGCTACACCTTC CASSFPGGANYGYTF
TRBJ2-1 NA TRBD2 TRBV11-3 TGTGCCAGCAGCTTAGCCCGGGGGGGCCTCAATGAGCAGTTCTTC CASSLARGGLNEQFF
TRBJ1-5 NA TRBD1 TRBV6-5 TGTGCCAGCAGAAACAGGGGGTTAAGCAATCAGCCCCAGCATTTT CASRNRGLSNQPQHF
TRBJ1-1 many NA TRBV19 TGTGCCAGTAGTCCTGTCTGGGGGCAGGGACGAGCTTTCTTT CASSPVWGQGRAFF